The 21 T cell receptor beta chains below were found in one sample sequenced in a study of Ad26.COV2.S vaccination and SARS-CoV-2 variants. The treatment here: some 19 received Ad26.COV2.S at low or high dose, single or two shots; about 5 received placebo; per-sample allocation not given. Samples were taken on day 63 after the first vaccine or placebo injection. Measured with immunoSEQ multiplex PCR; TCRdb has only the in-frame clones, and not every one. This table holds about 480,000 clones, approximately 90% found once. Sequenced here: peripheral blood, sampled in a trial of Ad26.COV2.S vaccine versus placebo. The receptor source for this set is a person between 18 and 59 years old who received the Ad26.COV2.S COVID-19 vaccine or a placebo.

This chain uses TRBV6-5 with TRBJ2-7, with 12 bases lining up with TRBD1. The CDR3 runs to 15 residues. V shed 6 bases, J shed 4 bases, and the junction held 7 bases outside the gene matches. CDR1 and CDR2 from the germline V gene are MNHEY and SVGAGI. This chain's CDR3 is CASRPGTGGRYEQYF. The CDR3 DNA sequence: TGTGCCAGCAGACCCGGGACAGGGGGCCGGTACGAGCAGTACTTC.

V usage is TRBV7-6 and J usage is TRBJ2-7; D is unresolved. Germline values: CDR1 SGHVS, CDR2 FNYEAQ. This CDR3 is built from 15 residues. Trimming left V 0 bases short and J 3 bases short, with 12 bases between. The CDR3 DNA reads as TGTGCCAGCAGCTTAGCGGATGCAGCCAACTACGAGCAGTACTTC. Translated: CASSLADAANYEQYF.

This chain links TRBV5-1 with TRBJ2-1; unclear D gene. Trimming left V 2 bases short and J 5 bases short, with 23 bases between. Germline V gives CDR1 SGHRS, CDR2 YFSETQ. The CDR3 is made up of 18 amino acids. CDR3 amino acids: CASSFDFPPIGRNNEQFF. The CDR3 coding sequence is TGCGCCAGCAGCTTCGATTTTCCGCCGATTGGACGGAACAATGAGCAGTTCTTC.

The chain employs TRBV1 and TRBJ2-1; TRBD1, the D gene given by the table, was not confirmed from the DNA. TRBV1 is described as a pseudogene. This CDR3 is built from 21 residues. In nucleotides, the CDR3 is TGCACCAGCAGCCCCAGGACAGGGGTTTTTTTCACACTTAAGGCCTACAATGAGCAGTTCTTC. It translates to CTSSPRTGVFFTLKAYNEQFF.

The chain joins TRBV30 to TRBJ1-1, with D possibly being TRBD1 (6 bases). There are 13 residues in the CDR3. V was shortened by 0 bases and J by 7 bases, with 12 bases between the two germline ends. CDR1 GTSNPN and CDR2 SVGIG come from the germline V gene (reference sequence). Here the CDR3 reads CAWSVGGKDEAFF. The CDR3 nucleotides are TGTGCCTGGAGTGTAGGGGGGAAGGATGAAGCTTTCTTT.

The chain combines TRBV29-1 with TRBJ1-1, with D possibly TRBD1 on 5 matching bases. V lost 6 bases to trimming and J lost 5 bases, with 16 bases between them. Germline-derived CDR1 and CDR2 are SQVTM and ANQGSEA. The CDR3 totals 13 residues. CDR3 loop: CSVRRSGVTEAFF. The CDR3, as DNA: TGCAGCGTCCGACGATCGGGGGTAACTGAAGCTTTCTTT. The entire variable domain, with the rest obtained from reference TRBV29-1 and TRBJ1-1, is as follows: SAVISQKPSRDICQRGTSLTIQCQVDSQVTMMFWYRQQPGQSLTLIATANQGSEATYESGFVIDKFPISRPNLTFSTLTVSNMSPEDSSIYLCSVRRSGVTEAFFGQGTRLTVV.

This chain joins TRBV6-1 and TRBJ1-5; D not resolved. The CDR3 is 15 residues long. The germline V gene has CDR1 MNHNS and CDR2 SASEGT. The V and J ends lost 1 base and 1 base respectively, with 8 bases between them. In DNA, the CDR3 is TGTGCCAGCAGTGAAGGGAGCTTGAGCAATCAGCCCCAGCATTTT. Translating gives CASSEGSLSNQPQHF.

Points on this clone: The identical CDR3 is also encoded by other nucleotide sequences in the sample. This rearrangement joins TRBV7-8 to TRBJ2-7, with 8 nucleotides matching TRBD1. Trimming cost V 4 bases and J 1 base; bases outside gene matches: 6. Germline V lookup: CDR1 SGHVS, CDR2 FQNEAQ. CDR3 length equals 15 residues. CDR3 DNA sequence: TGTGCCAGCAGCTCCGGACAGGGTCCATCCTACGAGCAGTACTTC. As protein: CASSSGQGPSYEQYF. The entire variable domain, with the rest obtained from reference TRBV7-8 and TRBJ2-7, is as follows: GAGVSQSPRYKVAKRGQDVALRCDPISGHVSLFWYQQALGQGPEFLTYFQNEAQLDKSGLPSDRFFAERPEGSVSTLKIQRTQQEDSAVYLCASSSGQGPSYEQYFGPGTRLTVT.

CDR3 residues: CASRKAGAPYEQYF. In DNA form, the CDR3 reads TGCGCCAGCAGAAAAGCGGGAGCCCCCTACGAGCAGTACTTC. The rearrangement uses TRBV5-1 and TRBJ2-7; 8 bases agree with TRBD2. Germline-derived CDR1 and CDR2 are SGHRS and YFSETQ. CDR3 size: 14 residues. The V segment lost 5 bases and the J segment 2 bases; nucleotides outside the gene matches: 6. Together with reference TRBV5-1 and TRBJ2-7, the CDR3 gives the full variable domain: KAGVTQTPRYLIKTRGQQVTLSCSPISGHRSVSWYQQTPGQGLQFLFEYFSETQRNKGNFPGRFSGRQFSNSRSEMNVSTLELGDSALYLCASRKAGAPYEQYFGPGTRLTVT.

This chain uses TRBV28 with TRBJ1-2; 11 bases match TRBD1. The germline CDR1 and CDR2 sequences are MDHEN and SYDVKM. J lost 8 bases, V lost 6 bases, and 14 bases had no gene match. The length of the CDR3 is 16 residues. In nucleotides, the CDR3 is TGTGCCAGCAGACCTCATGGCGGACAGGGGGCGCAGGGCTACACCTTC. As protein: CASRPHGGQGAQGYTF.

This clone was picked up one time. V and J are TRBV3-1 (or the pseudogene TRBV3-2) and TRBJ2-7, with D perhaps being TRBD1 or TRBD2 (5 bases each). The CDR3 contains 13 residues. Trimming took off 3 bases at V and 6 bases at J, with 12 bases between the two ends. Germline V gene sequence: CDR1 LGHDT, CDR2 YNNKEL (reference sequence). The CDR3 region is CASSQVSGREQYF. CDR3 sequence (DNA): TGTGCCAGCAGCCAGGTTTCGGGGCGCGAGCAGTACTTC.

The V gene is TRBV9, the J gene TRBJ2-3; the D is unclear. Trimming removed 0 bases at V and 6 bases at J, with 11 bases between. Germline CDR1 is SGDLS and CDR2 is YYNGEE. The CDR3 is 14 residues long. The CDR3 coding sequence is TGTGCCAGCAGCGTAGAAGTTCGTCTGGATACGCAGTATTTT. This gives the protein CASSVEVRLDTQYF.

This chain joins TRBV5-1 and TRBJ2-3, with 7 bases matching TRBD1. V shed 4 bases and J 2 bases; nucleotides not matched to a gene: 10. CDR1 is SGHRS, CDR2 YFSETQ, per germline. The CDR3 is made up of 16 amino acids. CDR3 sequence: CASSDNPGQPTDTQYF. CDR3 in DNA: TGCGCCAGCAGCGATAACCCGGGACAGCCCACAGATACGCAGTATTTT.

This clone was detected only once. The chain employs TRBV18 and TRBJ2-1; unclear D gene. From germline, CDR1 is KGHSH and CDR2 LQKENI. The CDR3 has 11 amino acids. V was cut by 5 bases and J by 5 bases, with 4 bases left in between. CDR3 protein: CASSSDNEQFF. The DNA for the CDR3 is TGTGCCAGCTCATCCGACAATGAGCAGTTCTTC.

The chain uses TRBV9 and TRBJ2-1; D is unclear. V lost 3 bases and J lost 8, with 18 bases in between. Germline CDR1 is SGDLS and CDR2 is YYNGEE. CDR3 size: 15 residues. CDR3 sequence (DNA): TGTGCCAGCAGCGAGGGTCCGTCCCTACGGGATGAGCAGTTCTTC. Residues: CASSEGPSLRDEQFF.

In its sample, this clone was seen once. The chain carries TRBV5-1 and TRBJ2-3, with a weak D call TRBD2 (5 bases). CDR1 is SGHRS, CDR2 YFSETQ, per germline. The length of the CDR3 is 15 residues. The V end was cut by 3 bases, the J end by 5 bases, with 16 bases between. Here the CDR3 DNA reads TGCGCCAGCAGCTCCGGACTCCGCGGCGGAGATACGCAGTATTTT. This gives the protein CASSSGLRGGDTQYF.

The chain employs TRBV9 and TRBJ1-2, with 8 bases fitting TRBD1. This CDR3 has 19 residues. In germline, CDR1 is SGDLS, CDR2 YYNGEE. V was clipped by 1 base and J by 6 bases; unmatched bases: 20. The CDR3 region has the DNA TGTGCCAGCAGCGTAAGGCTCCCCCGAAATACAGGGGGGGGGAATGGCTACACCTTC. Residues: CASSVRLPRNTGGGNGYTF.

V gene TRBV9 combines with J gene TRBJ2-2, with D possibly being TRBD1 (5 bases). CDR3 length: 15 residues. V was shortened by 4 bases and J by 1 base, with 11 bases between the two germline ends. Germline CDR1 reads SGDLS; CDR2 reads YYNGEE. The CDR3 DNA sequence: TGTGCCAGCAGCAAGACAGTACTGAACACCGGGGAGCTGTTTTTT. Encoded protein: CASSKTVLNTGELFF.

This chain uses TRBV27 with TRBJ2-5, with D possibly matching TRBD1 (6 bases). The CDR3 totals 15 residues. CDR1 and CDR2 from the germline V gene are MNHEY and SMNVEV (reference sequence). V shed 5 bases and J shed 1 base, with 14 bases lying between them. The CDR3 region has the DNA TGTGCCAGCAGTACGGGACATCCAGCCCAAGAGACCCAGTACTTC. Protein: CASSTGHPAQETQYF.

The chain recombines TRBV4-2 with TRBJ2-7; TRBD1 matches at 10 bases. This CDR3 region has 15 residues. V dropped 3 bases and J dropped 6; count of bases not matched to a gene: 8. Germline CDR1 LGHNA, CDR2 YNFKEQ. The CDR3 here is CASSQTGTGEVEQYF. DNA of the CDR3: TGTGCCAGCAGCCAGACCGGGACAGGGGAGGTCGAGCAGTACTTC.

This chain uses TRBV2 with TRBJ1-2, with D unclear. V was shortened by 8 bases and J by 3 bases, with 7 bases between the two germline ends. Germline values: CDR1 SNHLY, CDR2 FYNNEI. The CDR3 covers 11 residues. The CDR3 DNA sequence: TGTGCCAGCGCCAGCTACTATGGCTACACCTTC. Translating gives CASASYYGYTF.